This T cell receptor beta chain was captured in a study of blood T cells in healthy people across ages. Study-wide results and limits: As age increased, TCR beta diversity per million T cells fell in a roughly linear fashion.

The authors ran a second PCR of 7 to 11 cycles using a sample-barcoded 5' primer and a J-beta primer mix. TCRdb itself ran the 5' RACE reads through MiXCR, one entry per CDR3 protein. Of 1.5 million to 2 million distinct CDR3 sequences in the sample, about 50% are singletons; the top ten hold over 2%. Details on this clonotype: Its antigen is still unknown.

Per sample, at least 5 micrograms of total RNA were extracted. Specimen: blood. The origin of this receptor is a woman between 40 and 55 years old in good health.

The CDR3 nucleotides are TGTGCCAGTAGTATCGGCGACGGATACGCCTTAGAAGCTTTCTTT. This gives the protein CASSIGDGYALEAFF. V and J are TRBV19 and TRBJ1-1, with unresolved D. The V end was cut by 3 bases, the J end by 8 bases, with 19 bases between. The CDR3 is made up of 15 amino acids. CDR1 is LNHDA and CDR2 is SQIVND in the germline V gene (reference sequence).